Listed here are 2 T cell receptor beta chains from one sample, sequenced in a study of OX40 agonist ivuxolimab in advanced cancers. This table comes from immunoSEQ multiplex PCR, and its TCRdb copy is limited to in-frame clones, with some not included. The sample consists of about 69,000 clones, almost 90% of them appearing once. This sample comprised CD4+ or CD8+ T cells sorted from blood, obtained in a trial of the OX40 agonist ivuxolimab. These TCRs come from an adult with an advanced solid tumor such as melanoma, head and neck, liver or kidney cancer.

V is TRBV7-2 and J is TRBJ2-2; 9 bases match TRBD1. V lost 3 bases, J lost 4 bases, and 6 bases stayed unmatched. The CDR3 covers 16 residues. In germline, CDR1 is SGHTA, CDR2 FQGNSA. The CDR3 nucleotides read TGTGCCAGCAGCTTGGTACAGGGGGCGGTCACCGGGGAGCTGTTTTTT. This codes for CASSLVQGAVTGELFF.

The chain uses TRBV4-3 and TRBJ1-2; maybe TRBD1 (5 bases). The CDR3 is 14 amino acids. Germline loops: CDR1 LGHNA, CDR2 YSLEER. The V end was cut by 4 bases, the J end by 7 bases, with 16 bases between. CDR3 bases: TGCGCCAGCAGCCCACGATCAGGGTGGGCTGGCTACACCTTC. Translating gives CASSPRSGWAGYTF.